This TCR beta chain was sequenced during a study of blood T cell repertoires in COVID-19 (TCRdb year 2020). Study-wide context: Collaborator samples came from the United States, Italy and Spain and covered acute and convalescent phases of COVID-19. The material from the prospective study consisted of cDNA or gDNA derived from T cells, B-cell-depleted T cells, or PBMCs. The dataset comprised deeply sampled blood TCRbeta repertoires from subjects exposed to, actively infected with, or recovered from COVID-19. The repertoires were released in a freely available public database intended as a resource for research on the immune response to SARS-CoV-2. Samples came from the ongoing ImmuneRACE study (first 160 participants) plus 1,254 subjects from 6 global collaborators. Sample metadata almost always included a de-identified subject ID, COVID-19 status, age in years and sex. Where available, HLA class I and class II types were obtained from metadata supplied by the sample provider rather than from assay-based typing.

The study at large found these results: The amount of clinical and demographic metadata varied by source and participant and was provided uncurated.

The immunoSEQ Assay, a bias-controlled multiplex PCR, was used to amplify TCRbeta CDR3 regions from genomic DNA. The source study handled its data this way. Within the assay, amplification of reference gene primers was used to estimate how many nucleated cells each sample contained. To quantify the absolute abundance of each unique TCRbeta CDR3 rearrangement, sequence reads were collapsed and filtered. For each sample, productive Simpson clonality was calculated as the square root of Simpson's diversity index over productive rearrangements. This is the immuneACCESS table as TCRdb keeps it, with only in-frame sequences that have V and J called. A part of the clones is gone; compared with another copy, unresolved V genes explain less than half, and the rest is unexplained. V and J calls and clone size come straight from that table; D and trimming were deduced from the DNA. In all, the sample holds over 250,000 clones, and more than 85% of those were seen once. The ten largest clones capture around 2.2% of the sample.

The CDR3 has 16 amino acids, counting the end cysteine and phenylalanine. Just CDR3 DNA is preserved here, 48 bases in frame from base 1. V and J are trimmed by 1 base and 2 bases, and the gene matches miss 7 bases of the junction. The germline V gene encodes CDR1 MNHNS and CDR2 SASEGT. One collaborating source in Seattle enrolled patients during active infection and followed them longitudinally through the course of disease. Collaborating institutions collected whole blood in K2EDTA tubes following their own protocols. For TCRbeta analysis, collaborator samples were shipped as frozen whole blood, as isolated PBMCs, or as DNA extracted from either sample type. In its sample, this clone was seen a few times. Its antigen is not yet known. Nothing much larger sits one base from this clone, and base qualities are not available.

Recombination linked TRBV6-1 to TRBJ1-1, with 7 central nucleotides matching TRBD1. Sequencing was carried out using peripheral blood. This receptor was identified in a woman aged 25 to 45 with COVID-19, enrolled during active disease. This receptor has the CDR3 CASSEVGGRGNTEAFF. The nucleotides read TGTGCCAGCAGTGAAGTAGGGGGCAGGGGAAACACTGAAGCTTTCTTT.